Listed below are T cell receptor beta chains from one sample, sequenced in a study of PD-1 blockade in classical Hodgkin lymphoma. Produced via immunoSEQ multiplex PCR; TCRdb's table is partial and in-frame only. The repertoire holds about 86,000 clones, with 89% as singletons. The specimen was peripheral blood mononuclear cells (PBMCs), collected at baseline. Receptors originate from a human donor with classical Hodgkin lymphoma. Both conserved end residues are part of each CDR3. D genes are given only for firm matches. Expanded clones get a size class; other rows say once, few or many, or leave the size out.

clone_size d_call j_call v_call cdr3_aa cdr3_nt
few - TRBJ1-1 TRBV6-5 CASSYPEGGNTEAFF TGTGCCAGCAGTTACCCCGAGGGGGGGAACACTGAAGCTTTCTTT
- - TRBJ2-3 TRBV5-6 CASMGGLHRYTDTQYF TGTGCCAGCATGGGCGGGCTTCACCGCTACACAGATACGCAGTATTTT
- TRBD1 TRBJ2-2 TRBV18 CASSPRQGPTGELFF TGTGCCAGCTCACCCAGACAGGGCCCAACCGGGGAGCTGTTTTTT
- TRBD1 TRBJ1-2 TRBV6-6 CASSYWQGARGDGYTF TGTGCCAGCAGTTACTGGCAGGGGGCGCGGGGAGATGGCTACACCTTC
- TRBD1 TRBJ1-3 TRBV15 CATSIDRAGLSGNTIYF TGTGCCACCAGCATCGACAGGGCAGGGCTCTCTGGAAACACCATATATTTT
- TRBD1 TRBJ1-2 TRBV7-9 CASSSGTVYGYTF TGTGCCAGCAGCTCCGGGACAGTCTATGGCTACACCTTC
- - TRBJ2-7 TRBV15 CATSRDPGSYEQYF TGTGCCACCAGCAGAGATCCGGGGTCCTACGAGCAGTACTTC
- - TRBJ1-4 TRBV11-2 CASSLSRDEKLFF TGTGCCAGCAGCTTAAGCAGGGACGAAAAACTGTTTTTT
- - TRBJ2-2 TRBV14 CASSQGGTGGELFF TGTGCCAGCAGCCAAGGCGGAACCGGGGGGGAGCTGTTTTTT
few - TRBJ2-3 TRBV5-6 CASRAYSAADTQYF TGTGCCAGCAGGGCATACTCGGCGGCAGATACGCAGTATTTT
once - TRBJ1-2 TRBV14 CASSQDNWGADYGYTF TGTGCCAGCAGCCAAGATAATTGGGGGGCGGACTATGGCTACACCTTC
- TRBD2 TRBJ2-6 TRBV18 CASSPRGGSGANVLTF TGTGCCAGCTCACCCCGGGGGGGCTCTGGGGCCAACGTCCTGACTTTC